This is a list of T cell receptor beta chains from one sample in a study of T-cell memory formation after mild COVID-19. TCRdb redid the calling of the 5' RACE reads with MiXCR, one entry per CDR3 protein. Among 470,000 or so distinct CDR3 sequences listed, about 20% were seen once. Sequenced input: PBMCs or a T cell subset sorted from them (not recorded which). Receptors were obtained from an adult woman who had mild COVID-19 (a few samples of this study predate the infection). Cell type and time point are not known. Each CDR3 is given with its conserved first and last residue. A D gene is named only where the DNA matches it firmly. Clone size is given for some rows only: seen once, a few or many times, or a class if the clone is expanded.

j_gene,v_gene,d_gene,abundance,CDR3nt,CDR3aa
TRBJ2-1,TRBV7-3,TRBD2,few,TGTGCCAGCACCCCCGGGACTAGCGGGAGTTACAATGAGCAGTTCTTC,CASTPGTSGSYNEQFF
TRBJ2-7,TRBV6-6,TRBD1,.,TGTGCCAGCAGTTACCCGGACAGGGAGAGGTACTTC,CASSYPDRERYF
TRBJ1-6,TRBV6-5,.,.,TGTGCCAGCAGCCTGTCCGGGGACTCTAATTCACCCCTCCACTTT,CASSLSGDSNSPLHF
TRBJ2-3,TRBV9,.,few,TGTGCCAGCAGCGACATGAGCACAGATACGCAGTATTTT,CASSDMSTDTQYF
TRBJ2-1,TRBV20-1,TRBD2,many,TGCAGTGCTACCAGGACTAGCGGGGACCTTTACAATGAGCAGTTCTTC,CSATRTSGDLYNEQFF
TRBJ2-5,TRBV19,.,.,TGTGCCAGTAAACGGGGGGCGGCGAATGGTCAGACCCAGTACTTC,CASKRGAANGQTQYF
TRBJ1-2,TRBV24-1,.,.,TGTGCCACCAGTGATCCCAATAAAAACGGCTACACCTTC,CATSDPNKNGYTF
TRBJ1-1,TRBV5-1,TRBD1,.,TGCGCCAGCAGCTCGGACAGGGTGGCAGGCACTGAAGCTTTCTTT,CASSSDRVAGTEAFF
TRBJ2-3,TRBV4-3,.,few,TGCGCCAGCAGCCAAGAGGGCCGGGACTGGACTCATAGCACAGATACGCAGTATTTT,CASSQEGRDWTHSTDTQYF
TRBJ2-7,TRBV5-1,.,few,TGCGCCAGCAGGCGGGCCGGGCTCTACGAGCAGTACTTC,CASRRAGLYEQYF
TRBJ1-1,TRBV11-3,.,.,TGTGCCAGCAGCTTAGTTGGCCAGGGAGCTTTCTTT,CASSLVGQGAFF
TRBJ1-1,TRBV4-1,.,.,TGCGCCAGCAGCCAACTTATTTCGAACACTGAAGCTTTCTTT,CASSQLISNTEAFF
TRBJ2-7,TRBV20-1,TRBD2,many,TGCAGTGCGGCCTTCCCGGGACTAGCTTTTCAGTACTTC,CSAAFPGLAFQYF
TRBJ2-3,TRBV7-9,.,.,TGTGCCAGCAGCTTAGCGACGGCAGACACAGATACGCAGTATTTT,CASSLATADTDTQYF
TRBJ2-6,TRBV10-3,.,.,TGTGCCACACAGATGTCTGGGGCCAACGTCCTGACTTTC,CATQMSGANVLTF
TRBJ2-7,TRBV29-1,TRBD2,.,TGCAGCGTTGAACTAGCGGGAGGCCCCTCCTACGAGCAGTACTTC,CSVELAGGPSYEQYF
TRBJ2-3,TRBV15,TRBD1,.,TGTGCCACCAGCGGAGAAGCGGGACAGGGGGGTCAAATTGGCACAGATACGCAGTATTTT,CATSGEAGQGGQIGTDTQYF
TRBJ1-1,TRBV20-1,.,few,TGCAGTGCTAGAGACTACCGGGACATGGACGCTGAAGCTTTCTTT,CSARDYRDMDAEAFF
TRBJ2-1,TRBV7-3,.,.,TGTGCCAGCAGCTTGGGAGGCTACGTGGGCAATGAGCAGTTCTTC,CASSLGGYVGNEQFF
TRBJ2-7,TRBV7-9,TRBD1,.,TGTGCCAGCAGTTACGACAGGGGCGAGCAGTACTTC,CASSYDRGEQYF
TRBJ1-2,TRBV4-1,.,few,TGCGCCAGCAGCGCCCAAGCGGCGAAGAACTATGGCTACACCTTC,CASSAQAAKNYGYTF
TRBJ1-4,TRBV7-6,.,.,TGTGCCAGCAGCTTCTCCGGGGGGATAACTAATGAAAAACTGTTTTTT,CASSFSGGITNEKLFF
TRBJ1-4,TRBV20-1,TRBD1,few,TGCAGTGCTAGAGAGGATGGGACAGGGGGCGGAAAACTGTTTTTT,CSAREDGTGGGKLFF
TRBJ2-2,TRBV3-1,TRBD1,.,TGTGCCAGCAGCCAAGCTAGGACAGGGCAAACCGGGGAGCTGTTTTTT,CASSQARTGQTGELFF
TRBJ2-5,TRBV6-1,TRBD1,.,TGTGCCAGCAGCACAGGGGGATCTCAAGAGACCCAGTACTTC,CASSTGGSQETQYF
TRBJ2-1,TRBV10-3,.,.,TGTGCCATCAGTGAGTCGAGGGACAATGAGCAGTTCTTC,CAISESRDNEQFF
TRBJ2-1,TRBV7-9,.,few,TGTGCCAGCAGCTCTAGGGTCCCGACTGGGAATGAGCAGTTCTTC,CASSSRVPTGNEQFF
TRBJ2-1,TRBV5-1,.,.,TGCGCCAGCCATACGGACCTCTACAATGAGCAGTTCTTC,CASHTDLYNEQFF
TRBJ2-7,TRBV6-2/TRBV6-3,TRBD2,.,TGTGCCAGCAGTCGCAGCGGGAGCCCCTACGAGCAGTACTTC,CASSRSGSPYEQYF
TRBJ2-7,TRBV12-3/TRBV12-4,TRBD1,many,TGTGCCAGCAGGCCCGCAGGGGGCTCTTGGGAGCAGTACTTC,CASRPAGGSWEQYF
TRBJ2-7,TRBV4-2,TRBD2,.,TGTGCCAGCAGCCAAGAAGCGCGGGGGAATGTATACGAGCAGTACTTC,CASSQEARGNVYEQYF
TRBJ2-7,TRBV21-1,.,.,TGTGCCAGCAGCAAAGCTCCGGAAGAACCCTACGAGCAGTACTTC,CASSKAPEEPYEQYF
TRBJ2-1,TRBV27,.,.,TGTGCCAGCAGTTTAGGGGGCTCGTTCTACAATGAGCAGTTCTTC,CASSLGGSFYNEQFF
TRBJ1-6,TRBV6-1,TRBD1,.,TGTGCCAGCAGTGATCGTCAGGGGGCTCGGTCCCTCCACTTT,CASSDRQGARSLHF
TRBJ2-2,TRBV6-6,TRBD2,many,TGTGCCAGCAGCGCCTTTAGCGGGTTTCCCCAGGGGGAGCTGTTTTTT,CASSAFSGFPQGELFF
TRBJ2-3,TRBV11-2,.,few,TGTGCCAGCAGCTTAGTCGGAAGGGGGACTCCTGATACGCAGTATTTT,CASSLVGRGTPDTQYF
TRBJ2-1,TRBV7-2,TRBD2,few,TGTGCCAGCAGCCTGCGCCTAGCGGGAAAAAATGAGCAGTTCTTC,CASSLRLAGKNEQFF
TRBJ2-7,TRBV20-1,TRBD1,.,TGCAGTGCCCGTAAGAGGACAGGGGTTTCCTACGAGCAGTACTTC,CSARKRTGVSYEQYF
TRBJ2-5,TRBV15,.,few,TGTGCCACCAGCGAGTCCGAAGAGACCCAGTACTTC,CATSESEETQYF
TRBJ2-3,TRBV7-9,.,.,TGTGCCAGCAGCCCAAGCGATTATCGGGGAAACACAGATACGCAGTATTTT,CASSPSDYRGNTDTQYF
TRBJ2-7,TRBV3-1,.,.,TGTGCCAGCAGCCAGTCCGGGGGCGACGAGCAGTACTTC,CASSQSGGDEQYF
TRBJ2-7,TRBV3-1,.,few,TGTGCCAGCAGCTTTTCGGGACACTTGTCCTACGAGCAGTACTTC,CASSFSGHLSYEQYF
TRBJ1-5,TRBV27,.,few,TGTGCCACCAGAGGCGGAGGGAGCAATCAGCCCCAGCATTTT,CATRGGGSNQPQHF
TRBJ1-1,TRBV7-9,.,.,TGTGCCAGCAGCTTAACCCATGTGGCAGGGCGGGAGAACACTGAAGCTTTCTTT,CASSLTHVAGRENTEAFF
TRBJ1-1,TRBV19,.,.,TGTGCCAGTAGTCCCAGGGGAGGGAAGGGCACTGAAGCTTTCTTT,CASSPRGGKGTEAFF
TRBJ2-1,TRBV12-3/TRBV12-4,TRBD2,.,TGTGCCAGCAGGGCTAGCGGGGGGAACAATGAGCAGTTCTTC,CASRASGGNNEQFF
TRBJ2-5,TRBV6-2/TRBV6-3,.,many,TGTGCCAGCAGTTACGGAGAGACCCAGTACTTC,CASSYGETQYF
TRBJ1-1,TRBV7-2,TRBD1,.,TGTGCCAGCAGCCACCAGGGACAGCCGAACACTGAAGCTTTCTTT,CASSHQGQPNTEAFF
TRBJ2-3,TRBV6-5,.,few,TGTGCCAGCAAAACCCCACGTAGCACAGATACGCAGTATTTT,CASKTPRSTDTQYF
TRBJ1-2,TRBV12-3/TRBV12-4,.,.,TGTGCCAGCAGTGAAGGGGATGCCGGCTATGGCTACACCTTC,CASSEGDAGYGYTF
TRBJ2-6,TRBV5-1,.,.,TGCGCCAGCAGCTGGTCCGGGACAACCGGGGCCAACGTCCTGACTTTC,CASSWSGTTGANVLTF
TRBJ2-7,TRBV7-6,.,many,TGTGCCAGCAGCCCCCGGGACGGAGCCTACGAGCAGTACTTC,CASSPRDGAYEQYF
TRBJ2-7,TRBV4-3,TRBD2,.,TGCGCCAGCAGCCAGTCGGAGGCTAGCGGGGCCTACGAGCAGTACTTC,CASSQSEASGAYEQYF
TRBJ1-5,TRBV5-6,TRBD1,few,TGTGCCAGCAGCCTGGGACAGCTTAGCAATCAGCCCCAGCATTTT,CASSLGQLSNQPQHF
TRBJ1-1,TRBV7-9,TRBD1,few,TGTGCCAGCAGAACGAGGGACAGGCGGAACACTGAAGCTTTCTTT,CASRTRDRRNTEAFF
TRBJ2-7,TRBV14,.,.,TGTGCCAGCAGCCAAGAGAAGCCATACGAGCAGTACTTC,CASSQEKPYEQYF
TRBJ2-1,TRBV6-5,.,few,TGTGCCAGCAGTTACTGGGGGAACTCCTACAATGAGCAGTTCTTC,CASSYWGNSYNEQFF